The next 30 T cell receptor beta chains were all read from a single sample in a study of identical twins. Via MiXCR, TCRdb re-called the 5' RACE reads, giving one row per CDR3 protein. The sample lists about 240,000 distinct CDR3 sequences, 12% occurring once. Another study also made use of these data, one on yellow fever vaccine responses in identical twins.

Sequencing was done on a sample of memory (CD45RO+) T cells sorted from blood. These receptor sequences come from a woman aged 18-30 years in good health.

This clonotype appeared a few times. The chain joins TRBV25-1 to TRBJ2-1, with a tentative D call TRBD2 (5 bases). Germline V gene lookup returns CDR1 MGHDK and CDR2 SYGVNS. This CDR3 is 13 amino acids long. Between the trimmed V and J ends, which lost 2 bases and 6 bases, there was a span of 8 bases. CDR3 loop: CASSEDSANEQFF. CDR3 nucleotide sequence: TGTGCCAGCAGTGAAGATAGCGCCAATGAGCAGTTCTTC.

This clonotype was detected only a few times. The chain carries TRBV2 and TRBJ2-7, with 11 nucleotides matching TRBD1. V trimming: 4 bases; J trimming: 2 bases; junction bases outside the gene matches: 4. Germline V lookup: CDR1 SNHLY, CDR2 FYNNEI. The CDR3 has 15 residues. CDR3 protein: CASSVRGQGAYEQYF. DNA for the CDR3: TGTGCCAGCAGTGTAAGGGGACAGGGGGCCTACGAGCAGTACTTC.

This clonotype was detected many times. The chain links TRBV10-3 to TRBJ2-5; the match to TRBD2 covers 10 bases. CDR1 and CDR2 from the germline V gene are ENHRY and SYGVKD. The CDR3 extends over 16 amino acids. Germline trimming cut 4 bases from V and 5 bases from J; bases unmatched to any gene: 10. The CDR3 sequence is CAISGGSGRSGETQYF. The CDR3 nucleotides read TGTGCCATCAGTGGAGGTAGCGGGAGGTCGGGGGAGACCCAGTACTTC.

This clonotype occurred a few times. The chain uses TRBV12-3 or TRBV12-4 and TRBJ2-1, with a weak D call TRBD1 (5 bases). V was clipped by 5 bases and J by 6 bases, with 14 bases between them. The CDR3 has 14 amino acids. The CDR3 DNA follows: TGTGCCAGCAGTCCCCTCCAGGGTGCCAATGAGCAGTTCTTC. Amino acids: CASSPLQGANEQFF.

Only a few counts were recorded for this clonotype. The CDR3 DNA is TGTGCCAGCAGTTTTGAGGGCGAGAACACTGAAGCTTTCTTT. Its translation is CASSFEGENTEAFF. V gene TRBV6-2 or TRBV6-3 combines with J gene TRBJ1-1; no firm D call. Germline V gene data show CDR1 as MNHEY and CDR2 as SVGEGT. The length of the CDR3 is 14 residues. The ends were cut back, 4 bases at V and 1 base at J, with 10 bases in the middle.

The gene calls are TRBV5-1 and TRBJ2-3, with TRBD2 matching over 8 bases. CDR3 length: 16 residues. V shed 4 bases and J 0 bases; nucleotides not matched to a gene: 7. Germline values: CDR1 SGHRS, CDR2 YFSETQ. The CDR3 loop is CASSIGLAASTDTQYF. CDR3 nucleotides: TGCGCCAGCAGCATAGGACTAGCCGCCAGCACAGATACGCAGTATTTT.

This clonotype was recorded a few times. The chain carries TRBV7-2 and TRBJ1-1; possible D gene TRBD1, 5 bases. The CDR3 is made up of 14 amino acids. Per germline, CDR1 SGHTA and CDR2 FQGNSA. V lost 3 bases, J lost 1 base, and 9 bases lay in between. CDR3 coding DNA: TGTGCCAGCAGCTTCTCAGGGAAGAACACTGAAGCTTTCTTT. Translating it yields CASSFSGKNTEAFF. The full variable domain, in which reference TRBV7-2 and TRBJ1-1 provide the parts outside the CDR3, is GAGVSQSPSNKVTEKGKDVELRCDPISGHTALYWYRQSLGQGLEFLIYFQGNSAPDKSGLPSDRFSAERTGGSVSTLTIQRTQQEDSAVYLCASSFSGKNTEAFFGQGTRLTVV.

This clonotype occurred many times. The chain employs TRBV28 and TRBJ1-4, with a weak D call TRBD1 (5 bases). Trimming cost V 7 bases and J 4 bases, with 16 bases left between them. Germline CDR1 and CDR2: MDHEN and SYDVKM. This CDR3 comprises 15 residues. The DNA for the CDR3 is TGTGCCAGCATTCTTAGGGGCAGAAATAATGAAAAACTGTTTTTT. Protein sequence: CASILRGRNNEKLFF. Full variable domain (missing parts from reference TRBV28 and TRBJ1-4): DVKVTQSSRYLVKRTGEKVFLECVQDMDHENMFWYRQDPGLGLRLIYFSYDVKMKEKGDIPEGYSVSREKKERFSLILESASTNQTSMYLCASILRGRNNEKLFFGSGTQLSVL.

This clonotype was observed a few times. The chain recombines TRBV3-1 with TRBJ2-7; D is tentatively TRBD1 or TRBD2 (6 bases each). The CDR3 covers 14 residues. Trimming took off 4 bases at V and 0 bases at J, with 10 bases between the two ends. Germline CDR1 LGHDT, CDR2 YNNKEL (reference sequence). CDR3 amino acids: CASSRGAVSYEQYF. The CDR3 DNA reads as TGTGCCAGCAGCCGGGGGGCCGTCTCCTACGAGCAGTACTTC.

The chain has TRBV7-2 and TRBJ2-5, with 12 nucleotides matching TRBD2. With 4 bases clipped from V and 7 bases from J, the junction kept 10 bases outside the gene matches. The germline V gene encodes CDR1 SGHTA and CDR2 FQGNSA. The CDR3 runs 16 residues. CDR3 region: CASSSTLAGGSGTQYF. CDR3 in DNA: TGTGCCAGCAGCTCTACCCTAGCGGGGGGGTCAGGGACCCAGTACTTC.

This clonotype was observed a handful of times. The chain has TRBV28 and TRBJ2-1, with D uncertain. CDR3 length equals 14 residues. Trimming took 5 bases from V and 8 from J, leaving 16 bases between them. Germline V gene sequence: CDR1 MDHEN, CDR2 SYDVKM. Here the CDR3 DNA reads TGTGCCAGCAGTCTGGGGTGGGCGAGGTATGAGCAGTTCTTC. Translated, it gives CASSLGWARYEQFF.

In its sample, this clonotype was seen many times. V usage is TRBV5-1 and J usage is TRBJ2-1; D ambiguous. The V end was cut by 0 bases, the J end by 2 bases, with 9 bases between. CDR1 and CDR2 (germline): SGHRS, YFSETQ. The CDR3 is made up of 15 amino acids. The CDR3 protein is CASSLGSRTYNEQFF. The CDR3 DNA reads TGCGCCAGCAGCTTGGGCTCGCGAACCTACAATGAGCAGTTCTTC.

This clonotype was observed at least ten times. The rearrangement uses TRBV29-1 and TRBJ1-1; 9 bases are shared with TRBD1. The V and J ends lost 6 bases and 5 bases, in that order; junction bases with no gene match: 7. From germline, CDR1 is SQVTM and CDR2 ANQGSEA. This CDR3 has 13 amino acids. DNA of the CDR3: TGCAGCGTACCCACAGGGGGCAATACTGAAGCTTTCTTT. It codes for CSVPTGGNTEAFF. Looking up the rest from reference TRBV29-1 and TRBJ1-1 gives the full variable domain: SAVISQKPSRDICQRGTSLTIQCQVDSQVTMMFWYRQQPGQSLTLIATANQGSEATYESGFVIDKFPISRPNLTFSTLTVSNMSPEDSSIYLCSVPTGGNTEAFFGQGTRLTVV.

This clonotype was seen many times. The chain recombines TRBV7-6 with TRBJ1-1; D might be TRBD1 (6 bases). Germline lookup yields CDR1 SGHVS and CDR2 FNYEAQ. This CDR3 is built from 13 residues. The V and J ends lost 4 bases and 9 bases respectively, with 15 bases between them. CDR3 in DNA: TGTGCCAGCAGCTCTTATGAGGACAGCAAAGCTTTCTTT. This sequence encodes CASSSYEDSKAFF.

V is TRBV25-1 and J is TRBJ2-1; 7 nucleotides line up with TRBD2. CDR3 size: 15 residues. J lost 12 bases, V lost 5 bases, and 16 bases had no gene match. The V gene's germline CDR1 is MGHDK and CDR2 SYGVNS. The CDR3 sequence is CASSSPASGASGQFF. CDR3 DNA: TGTGCCAGCAGTTCGCCGGCTAGCGGAGCCAGCGGGCAGTTCTTC.

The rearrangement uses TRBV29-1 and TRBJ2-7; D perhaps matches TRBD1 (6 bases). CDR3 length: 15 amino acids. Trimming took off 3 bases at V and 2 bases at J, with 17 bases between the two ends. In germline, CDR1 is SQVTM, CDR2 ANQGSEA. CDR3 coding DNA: TGCAGCGTTGAGGACAGTATGGTGTCCCCCTACGAGCAGTACTTC. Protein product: CSVEDSMVSPYEQYF.

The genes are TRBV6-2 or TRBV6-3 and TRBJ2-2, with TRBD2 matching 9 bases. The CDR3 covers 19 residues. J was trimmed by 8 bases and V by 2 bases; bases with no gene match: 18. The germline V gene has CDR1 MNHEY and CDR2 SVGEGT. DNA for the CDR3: TGTGCCAGCAGTTACCCCACCCGACATTTAGCGGGAGCAGCTGGGGAGCTGTTTTTT. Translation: CASSYPTRHLAGAAGELFF.

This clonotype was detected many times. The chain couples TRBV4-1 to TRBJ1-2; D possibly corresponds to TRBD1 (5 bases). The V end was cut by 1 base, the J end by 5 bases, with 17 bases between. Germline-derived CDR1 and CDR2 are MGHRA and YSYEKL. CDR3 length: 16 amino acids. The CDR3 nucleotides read TGCGCCAGCAGCCAAGGGAGCAGGGACGTCGCGTATGGCTACACCTTC. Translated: CASSQGSRDVAYGYTF.

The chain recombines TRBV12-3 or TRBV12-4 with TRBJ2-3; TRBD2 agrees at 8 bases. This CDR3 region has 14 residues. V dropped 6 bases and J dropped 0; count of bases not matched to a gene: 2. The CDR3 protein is CASRLAGSTDTQYF. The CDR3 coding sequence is TGTGCCAGCAGGCTAGCGGGTAGCACAGATACGCAGTATTTT.

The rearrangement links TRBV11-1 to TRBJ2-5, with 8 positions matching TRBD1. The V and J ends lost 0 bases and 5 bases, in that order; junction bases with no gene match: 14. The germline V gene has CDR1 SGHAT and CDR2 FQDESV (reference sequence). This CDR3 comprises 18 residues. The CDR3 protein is CASSLALGQGIGMETQYF. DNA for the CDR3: TGTGCCAGCAGCTTAGCGCTCGGACAGGGAATCGGGATGGAGACCCAGTACTTC.

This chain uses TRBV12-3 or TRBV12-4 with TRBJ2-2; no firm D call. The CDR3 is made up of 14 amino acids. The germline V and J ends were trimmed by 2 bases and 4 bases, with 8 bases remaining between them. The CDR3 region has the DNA TGTGCCAGCAGTTTATCCGGGTTCACCGGGGAGCTGTTTTTT. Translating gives CASSLSGFTGELFF.

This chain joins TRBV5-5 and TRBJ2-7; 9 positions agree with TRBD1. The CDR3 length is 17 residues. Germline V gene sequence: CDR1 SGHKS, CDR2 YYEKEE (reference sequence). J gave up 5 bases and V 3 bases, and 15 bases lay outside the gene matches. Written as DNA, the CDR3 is TGTGCCAGCAGCTGGAGGGCTACCGGGACAGGGATCCACGAGCAGTACTTC. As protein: CASSWRATGTGIHEQYF.

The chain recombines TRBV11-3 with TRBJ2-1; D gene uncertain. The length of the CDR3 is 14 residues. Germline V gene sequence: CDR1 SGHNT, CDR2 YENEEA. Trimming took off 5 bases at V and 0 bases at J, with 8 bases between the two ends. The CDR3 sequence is CASSRSSSYNEQFF. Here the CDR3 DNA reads TGTGCCAGCAGCCGATCGAGCTCCTACAATGAGCAGTTCTTC. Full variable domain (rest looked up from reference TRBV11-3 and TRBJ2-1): EAGVVQSPRYKIIEKKQPVAFWCNPISGHNTLYWYLQNLGQGPELLIRYENEEAVDDSQLPKDRFSAERLKGVDSTLKIQPAELGDSAVYLCASSRSSSYNEQFFGPGTRLTVL.

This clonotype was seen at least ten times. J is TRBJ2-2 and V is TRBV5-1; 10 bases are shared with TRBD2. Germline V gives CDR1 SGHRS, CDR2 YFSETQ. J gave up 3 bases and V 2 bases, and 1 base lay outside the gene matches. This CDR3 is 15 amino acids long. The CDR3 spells CASSLTSGDTGELFF. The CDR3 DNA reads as TGCGCCAGCAGCTTAACTAGCGGGGACACCGGGGAGCTGTTTTTT.

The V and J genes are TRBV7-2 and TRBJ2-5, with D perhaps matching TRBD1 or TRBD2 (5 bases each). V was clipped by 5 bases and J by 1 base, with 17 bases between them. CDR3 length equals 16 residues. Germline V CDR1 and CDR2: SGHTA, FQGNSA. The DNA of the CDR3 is TGTGCCAGCAGCCGCTCTATCCGGGGACCCCAAGAGACCCAGTACTTC. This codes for CASSRSIRGPQETQYF.

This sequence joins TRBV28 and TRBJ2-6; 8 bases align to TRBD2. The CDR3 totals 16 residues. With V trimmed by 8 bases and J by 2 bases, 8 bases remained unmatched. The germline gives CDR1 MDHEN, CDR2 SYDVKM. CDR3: CASGRTSFTGANVLTF. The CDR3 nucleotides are TGTGCCAGCGGGCGGACTAGCTTTACTGGGGCCAACGTCCTGACTTTC.

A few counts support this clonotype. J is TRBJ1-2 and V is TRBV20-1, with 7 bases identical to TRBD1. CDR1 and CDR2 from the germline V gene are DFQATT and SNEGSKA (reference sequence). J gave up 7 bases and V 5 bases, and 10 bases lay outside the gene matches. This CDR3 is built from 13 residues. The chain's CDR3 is CSAGDSPLRGYTF. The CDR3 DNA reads TGCAGTGCTGGGGACAGTCCCCTTCGTGGCTACACCTTC.

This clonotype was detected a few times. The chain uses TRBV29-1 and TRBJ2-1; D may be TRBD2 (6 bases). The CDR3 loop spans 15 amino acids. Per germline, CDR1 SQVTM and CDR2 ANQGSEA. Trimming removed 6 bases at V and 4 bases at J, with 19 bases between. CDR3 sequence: CSVLGGSNNYNEQFF. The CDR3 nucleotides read TGCAGCGTCCTAGGAGGGTCCAACAATTACAATGAGCAGTTCTTC.

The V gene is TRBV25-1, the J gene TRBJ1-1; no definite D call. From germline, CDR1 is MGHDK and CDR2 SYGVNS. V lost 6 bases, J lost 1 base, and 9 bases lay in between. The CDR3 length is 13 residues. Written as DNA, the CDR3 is TGTGCCAGCAGAGGCCAGCAGAACACTGAAGCTTTCTTT. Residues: CASRGQQNTEAFF.

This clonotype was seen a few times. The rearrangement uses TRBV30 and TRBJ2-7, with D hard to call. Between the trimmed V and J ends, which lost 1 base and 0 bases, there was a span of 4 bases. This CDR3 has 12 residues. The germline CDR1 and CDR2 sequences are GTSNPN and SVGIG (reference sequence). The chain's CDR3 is CAWSARSYEQYF. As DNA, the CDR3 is TGTGCCTGGAGTGCCCGCTCCTACGAGCAGTACTTC.